The 30 T cell receptor beta chains listed next were all sequenced from one sample in a study of T cell changes during pregnancy in multiple sclerosis. Assay used: immunoSEQ multiplex PCR; TCRdb lists only in-frame clones, some missing. The sample shows 50,000 to 80,000 clones, over 85% of them seen only once. The source was peripheral blood, collected in the second trimester of pregnancy. These receptors originate from a female donor with multiple sclerosis, enrolled in a pregnancy study.

This chain uses TRBV5-4 with TRBJ2-3; weak D call: TRBD2 (5 bases). CDR1 and CDR2 from the germline V gene are SGHNT and YYREEE (reference sequence). The CDR3 has 17 amino acids. V gave up 2 bases and J gave up 0 bases, with 16 bases separating them. The chain's CDR3 is CASSFPGNGRSTDTQYF. Here the CDR3 DNA reads TGTGCCAGCAGCTTCCCCGGGAACGGAAGAAGCACAGATACGCAGTATTTT.

This sequence joins TRBV6-5 and TRBJ2-7, with TRBD2 identical over 7 bases. This CDR3 is built from 16 residues. The germline V gene encodes CDR1 MNHEY and CDR2 SVGAGI. With 2 bases clipped from V and 3 bases from J, the junction kept 10 bases outside the gene matches. For the CDR3, the DNA is TGTGCCAGCAGTTACGGGGGACTAACGAACCACTACGAGCAGTACTTC. It translates to CASSYGGLTNHYEQYF.

The rearrangement uses TRBV10-1 and TRBJ2-1, with 12 bases fitting TRBD1. The germline V gene encodes CDR1 WNHNN and CDR2 SYGVQD (reference sequence). CDR3 length: 15 residues. Trimming at V came to 4 bases and at J to 8 bases, leaving 6 bases not matched to a gene. This CDR3 reads CASSVGTGGWDEQFF. Written as DNA, the CDR3 is TGCGCCAGCAGTGTTGGGACAGGGGGCTGGGATGAGCAGTTCTTC.

The chain joins TRBV7-9 to TRBJ1-1; D may be TRBD1 (5 bases). Trimming removed 5 bases from V and 1 base from J, with 8 bases in between. Looked up from germline, CDR1 is SEHNR and CDR2 is FQNEAQ (reference sequence). The CDR3 runs to 13 residues. The CDR3 nucleotides are TGTGCCAGCAGCCTCGACAGGAACACTGAAGCTTTCTTT. Its translation is CASSLDRNTEAFF.

This sequence joins TRBV10-1 and TRBJ2-7; 8 nucleotides match TRBD2. This CDR3 spans 14 amino acids. Germline V CDR1 and CDR2: WNHNN, SYGVQD (reference sequence). V shed 5 bases, J shed 2 bases, and the junction held 5 bases outside the gene matches. CDR3 protein: CASSPGGTPYEQYF. The CDR3 bases are TGCGCCAGCAGTCCGGGGGGGACCCCCTACGAGCAGTACTTC.

The rearrangement joins TRBV2 to TRBJ2-1, with 7 bases fitting TRBD2. Germline trimming cut 2 bases from V and 5 bases from J; bases unmatched to any gene: 3. This CDR3 spans 14 amino acids. CDR1 is SNHLY, CDR2 FYNNEI, per germline. In DNA, the CDR3 is TGTGCCAGCAGTGAAACTAGCGTGAACAATGAGCAGTTCTTC. As protein: CASSETSVNNEQFF.

The chain combines TRBV7-8 with TRBJ1-1, with 11 nucleotides matching TRBD1. V lost 0 bases and J lost 4; bases outside the gene matches: 1. Looked up from germline, CDR1 is SGHVS and CDR2 is FQNEAQ. This CDR3 contains 15 residues. CDR3 DNA: TGTGCCAGCAGCTTAGCGGGGACAGGGGGCACTGAAGCTTTCTTT. This encodes CASSLAGTGGTEAFF.

CDR3 bases: TGTGCCAGCAGCCAAGGCCGGACTTCGCCCAATGAGCAGTTCTTC. This gives the protein CASSQGRTSPNEQFF. The rearrangement joins TRBV4-2 to TRBJ2-1; tentative D call: TRBD2 (5 bases). V was pared by 1 base and J by 6 bases, with 13 bases between. CDR1 is LGHNA and CDR2 is YNFKEQ in the germline V gene. The CDR3 runs 15 residues.

The chain employs TRBV5-8 and TRBJ2-3; D call uncertain. The germline V gene encodes CDR1 SGHTS and CDR2 YDEGEE. The length of the CDR3 is 14 residues. V lost 2 bases, J lost 5 bases, and 12 bases lay in between. In nucleotides, the CDR3 is TGTGCCAGCAGCTTAGGCACGTCTAGAGATACGCAGTATTTT. Protein sequence: CASSLGTSRDTQYF.

Points on this clone: A junction end diverges from the germline sequence, so it may reflect a read error. The chain couples TRBV4-2 to TRBJ2-2, with D tentatively TRBD2 (6 bases). The germline gives CDR1 LGHNA, CDR2 YNFKEQ. This CDR3 has 15 amino acids. CDR3 coding DNA: TGTGCCAACAGCCAAGAGGCAGGGAGGACCGGGGAGCTGTTTTTT. Translating gives CANSQEAGRTGELFF.

The rearrangement joins TRBV7-9 to TRBJ1-1, with 10 bases that match TRBD1. This CDR3 has 13 amino acids. Germline V gene sequence: CDR1 SEHNR, CDR2 FQNEAQ (reference sequence). J was trimmed by 3 bases and V by 5 bases; bases with no gene match: 0. The CDR3 loop reads CASSDRGHTEAFF. The CDR3, as DNA: TGTGCCAGCAGCGACAGGGGGCACACTGAAGCTTTCTTT.

V gene TRBV10-1 combines with J gene TRBJ2-7, with 11 positions matching TRBD1. Looked up from germline, CDR1 is WNHNN and CDR2 is SYGVQD (reference sequence). V dropped 6 bases and J dropped 7; count of bases not matched to a gene: 8. CDR3 length: 14 amino acids. Here the CDR3 reads CASSSRTGGEEQYF. The CDR3 DNA sequence: TGCGCCAGCAGCTCAAGGACAGGGGGCGAAGAGCAGTACTTC.

This clone appeared a few times. The chain combines TRBV9 with TRBJ1-2; TRBD1 matches 11 bases. After removal of 7 bases from V and 8 bases from J, the junction contained 13 bases not matched to a gene. Per the germline V gene, CDR1 is SGDLS and CDR2 is YYNGEE. The CDR3 has 15 amino acids. DNA for the CDR3: TGTGCCAGCGCTGTTGCCTCGGGACAGGGGGGGGGCTACACCTTC. Translating it yields CASAVASGQGGGYTF.

This chain connects TRBV18 to TRBJ2-1; unclear D gene. Germline V CDR1 and CDR2: KGHSH, LQKENI. Trimming shortened V by 1 base and J by 0 bases, and 7 bases separated the two germline ends. The CDR3 loop spans 15 amino acids. CDR3 coding DNA: TGTGCCAGCTCACCACATCCCCTCTCCTACAATGAGCAGTTCTTC. It translates to CASSPHPLSYNEQFF.

The chain is built from TRBV14 and TRBJ1-1; possibly TRBD1 for D (5 bases). CDR3 length: 12 amino acids. The V end was cut by 3 bases, the J end by 11 bases, with 13 bases between. CDR1 SGHDN and CDR2 FVKESK come from the germline V gene. The CDR3 loop reads CASSQIGGLAFF. Here the CDR3 DNA reads TGTGCCAGCAGCCAGATCGGGGGGTTGGCTTTCTTT.

The CDR3: CASSHPGQGLVNQPQHF. Written as DNA, the CDR3 is TGTGCCAGCAGCCATCCGGGACAGGGACTCGTAAATCAGCCCCAGCATTTT. This rearrangement joins TRBV14 to TRBJ1-5; the match to TRBD1 covers 9 bases. The CDR3 is 17 amino acids. Trimming removed 3 bases from V and 4 bases from J; junction bases left unmatched: 10. Germline lookup yields CDR1 SGHDN and CDR2 FVKESK.

This sequence joins TRBV4-1 and TRBJ2-5; no firm D call. Between the trimmed V and J ends, which lost 1 base and 3 bases, there was a span of 3 bases. There are 12 residues in the CDR3. Per germline, CDR1 MGHRA and CDR2 YSYEKL. The chain's CDR3 is CASSQVEETQYF. Here the CDR3 DNA reads TGCGCCAGCAGCCAAGTAGAAGAGACCCAGTACTTC.

The DNA for the CDR3 is TGTGCCAGCAGCTTTATAATTTCAGGGACAGGGAGCTCCTACGAGCAGTACTTC. Its translation: CASSFIISGTGSSYEQYF. The chain employs TRBV11-2 and TRBJ2-7; 9 positions agree with TRBD1. V dropped 3 bases and J dropped 0; count of bases not matched to a gene: 12. The CDR3 totals 18 residues. Germline loops: CDR1 SGHAT, CDR2 FQNNGV.

This clone was observed a handful of times. The chain combines TRBV5-1 with TRBJ2-5; TRBD1 is a possible D gene (6 bases). The germline V gene has CDR1 SGHRS and CDR2 YFSETQ. Trimming cost V 4 bases and J 0 bases, with 10 bases left between them. The CDR3 length is 14 residues. CDR3 residues: CASSPWTDQETQYF. CDR3 nucleotide sequence: TGCGCCAGCAGCCCCTGGACAGACCAAGAGACCCAGTACTTC.

This clone was observed a handful of times. V gene TRBV9 combines with J gene TRBJ1-1; D is uncertain. The V gene lost 0 bases and the J gene lost 0 bases, with 3 bases spanning the gap. The CDR3 extends over 13 amino acids. Germline V gene data show CDR1 as SGDLS and CDR2 as YYNGEE. For the CDR3, the DNA is TGTGCCAGCAGCGTAGCAGTGAACACTGAAGCTTTCTTT. It codes for CASSVAVNTEAFF.

The J gene is TRBJ2-7, the V gene TRBV10-2; D is possibly TRBD1 (5 bases). V shed 4 bases and J shed 2 bases, with 12 bases lying between them. Germline-derived CDR1 and CDR2 are WSHSY and SAAADI. This CDR3 region has 14 residues. The CDR3 region is CASSGRGFPYEQYF. CDR3 nucleotides: TGCGCCAGCAGTGGAAGGGGTTTCCCCTACGAGCAGTACTTC.

The chain joins TRBV30 to TRBJ1-5; D possibly corresponds to TRBD1 (5 bases). V was cut by 2 bases and J by 2 bases, with 13 bases left in between. CDR1 is GTSNPN, CDR2 SVGIG, per germline (reference sequence). The CDR3 totals 15 residues. The CDR3 loop reads CAWSPQGLRNQPQHF. Here the CDR3 DNA reads TGTGCCTGGAGTCCCCAGGGACTTCGCAATCAGCCCCAGCATTTT.

This chain links TRBV5-6 with TRBJ2-1; weak D call: TRBD2 (5 bases). CDR1 is SGHDT, CDR2 YYEEEE, per germline. This CDR3 spans 11 amino acids. Trimming pared 0 bases from V and 15 bases from J, leaving 10 bases between. This chain's CDR3 is CASSLGLKAFF. The CDR3 DNA reads as TGTGCCAGCAGCTTGGGACTAAAAGCGTTCTTC. Full variable domain (remainder filled in from reference TRBV5-6 and TRBJ2-1): DAGVTQSPTHLIKTRGQQVTLRCSPKSGHDTVSWYQQALGQGPQFIFQYYEEEERQRGNFPDRFSGHQFPNYSSELNVNALLLGDSALYLCASSLGLKAFFGPGTRLTVL.

This rearrangement joins TRBV18 to TRBJ2-3, with 9 bases identical to TRBD2. From germline, CDR1 is KGHSH and CDR2 LQKENI. V dropped 2 bases and J dropped 0; count of bases not matched to a gene: 6. The CDR3 spans 17 residues. The CDR3 sequence: CASSPVSGRFSTDTQYF. In nucleotides, the CDR3 is TGTGCCAGCTCACCAGTTAGCGGGAGATTTAGCACAGATACGCAGTATTTT.

This clone has just one count. This sequence joins TRBV28 and TRBJ1-2; possible D gene TRBD1, 6 bases. The CDR3 length is 13 residues. CDR1 MDHEN and CDR2 SYDVKM come from the germline V gene. With 4 bases removed from V and 7 bases from J, the gap between germline ends came to 13 bases. CDR3 nucleotide sequence: TGTGCCAGCAGTTCCAACAACAGGGTTGGCTACACCTTC. It translates to CASSSNNRVGYTF.

The CDR3 bases are TGTGCCAGCAGTTACTCGATGGGAGCGAACACCGGGGAGCTGTTTTTT. Translation gives CASSYSMGANTGELFF. This chain uses TRBV6-5 with TRBJ2-2; possibly TRBD2 for D (5 bases). Germline CDR1 reads MNHEY; CDR2 reads SVGAGI. Deletions cut 0 bases from V and 0 bases from J, with 8 bases between. The CDR3 loop spans 16 amino acids.

The J gene is TRBJ2-7, the V gene TRBV7-9; 8 bases fit TRBD1. The CDR3 is 15 residues long. Germline assignment: CDR1 SEHNR and CDR2 FQNEAQ (reference sequence). Trimming at V came to 4 bases and at J to 0 bases, leaving 5 bases not matched to a gene. This chain's CDR3 is CASSSTGDFSYEQYF. The CDR3 DNA sequence: TGTGCCAGCAGCTCGACAGGGGACTTCTCCTACGAGCAGTACTTC.

This chain links TRBV6-5 with TRBJ2-7; D not certain. CDR1 and CDR2 (germline): MNHEY, SVGAGI. Trimming removed 10 bases at V and 0 bases at J, with 13 bases between. The CDR3 runs 13 residues. As DNA, the CDR3 is TGTGCCACCGGTAGAACGGGCTCCTACGAGCAGTACTTC. It yields the protein CATGRTGSYEQYF.

The chain combines TRBV6-6 with TRBJ1-2; 9 bases fit TRBD1. Germline-derived CDR1 and CDR2 are MNHNY and SVGAGI (reference sequence). This CDR3 is built from 15 residues. J gave up 3 bases and V 6 bases, and 8 bases lay outside the gene matches. CDR3 protein: CASRDRGWGDYGYTF. DNA for the CDR3: TGTGCCAGCAGGGACAGGGGTTGGGGGGACTATGGCTACACCTTC.

About this clone itself: One junction end does not reproduce the germline sequence, and a read error may be involved. V usage is TRBV7-2 and J usage is TRBJ2-1; D unclear. The CDR3 consists of 13 residues. Germline-derived CDR1 and CDR2 are SGHTA and FQGNSA. The CDR3 DNA follows: TGTGCCAGCAGCTTATCACAGAATAATGAGCTGTTCTTC. This encodes CASSLSQNNELFF.